A single sample is the source of the 27 T cell receptor beta chains below, sequenced in a study of blood T cell repertoires in COVID-19. TCRdb's copy holds only in-frame clones and misses some; the assay was immunoSEQ multiplex PCR. The sample shows roughly 570,000 clones, around 90% of them seen only once. What was sequenced was peripheral blood. The receptors were gathered from a woman aged 50 to 60 with COVID-19, enrolled during active disease.

The chain is built from TRBV10-3 and TRBJ2-3; 10 positions agree with TRBD2. The CDR3 consists of 14 residues. The germline gives CDR1 ENHRY, CDR2 SYGVKD. V lost 7 bases, J lost 3 bases, and 4 bases stayed unmatched. This CDR3 is CAITPGLATDTQYF. DNA for the CDR3: TGTGCCATCACCCCGGGACTAGCGACAGATACGCAGTATTTT.

This clone was seen only once. This rearrangement joins TRBV7-9 to TRBJ1-6; possibly TRBD1 for D (5 bases). There are 14 residues in the CDR3. The V end was cut by 5 bases, the J end by 9 bases, with 14 bases between. Germline assignment: CDR1 SEHNR and CDR2 FQNEAQ (reference sequence). CDR3 nucleotides: TGTGCCAGCAGCCTAGTGACGGGGGTTTCACCCCTCCACTTT. Translation: CASSLVTGVSPLHF.

V and J are TRBV30 and TRBJ2-1; a weak D match, TRBD2 (7 bases). Per the germline V gene, CDR1 is GTSNPN and CDR2 is SVGIG (reference sequence). Deletions cut 2 bases from V and 7 bases from J, with 12 bases between. This CDR3 has 13 amino acids. CDR3 residues: CAWSFGGANEQFF. In nucleotides, the CDR3 is TGTGCCTGGAGTTTTGGGGGGGCGAATGAGCAGTTCTTC.

The chain combines TRBV11-2 with TRBJ2-7, with a weak D call TRBD2 (6 bases). Looked up from germline, CDR1 is SGHAT and CDR2 is FQNNGV. V was clipped by 5 bases and J by 3 bases, with 20 bases between them. The CDR3 is made up of 16 amino acids. The CDR3 DNA sequence: TGTGCCAGCAGCCTTAGGACGACGGGACTCCACTACGAGCAGTACTTC. Its translation is CASSLRTTGLHYEQYF.

The chain joins TRBV5-1 to TRBJ1-5, with a weak D call TRBD1 (5 bases). CDR1 and CDR2 from the germline V gene are SGHRS and YFSETQ. V was trimmed by 2 bases and J by 0 bases, leaving 18 bases between them. The CDR3 is 18 residues long. The CDR3 DNA reads as TGCGCCAGCAGCTTAGGTACAGGCCGTATGCGTAGCAATCAGCCCCAGCATTTT. The encoded protein is CASSLGTGRMRSNQPQHF.

This clone was recorded only once. The chain uses TRBV6-1 and TRBJ1-1, with D unresolved. V dropped 2 bases and J dropped 2 bases, with 6 bases sitting between them. Germline CDR1 and CDR2: MNHNS and SASEGT. CDR3 length equals 13 residues. The CDR3 nucleotides read TGTGCCAGCAGTGAAAGGAGAAACACTGAAGCTTTCTTT. Amino acids: CASSERRNTEAFF.

The V call is TRBV5-1, the J call TRBJ2-5; D might be TRBD2 (7 bases). CDR1 and CDR2 from the germline V gene are SGHRS and YFSETQ. CDR3 length equals 16 residues. Trimming removed 4 bases at V and 0 bases at J, with 16 bases between. The DNA for the CDR3 is TGCGCCAGCAGCCTCGCCGGGGGGCTCAACCAAGAGACCCAGTACTTC. Translation gives CASSLAGGLNQETQYF. Based on the CDR3 plus reference TRBV5-1 and TRBJ2-5, the full variable domain is KAGVTQTPRYLIKTRGQQVTLSCSPISGHRSVSWYQQTPGQGLQFLFEYFSETQRNKGNFPGRFSGRQFSNSRSEMNVSTLELGDSALYLCASSLAGGLNQETQYFGPGTRLLVL.

The V gene is TRBV7-3, the J gene TRBJ1-1; 8 positions agree with TRBD1. Germline V CDR1 and CDR2: SGHTA, FQGTGA. The CDR3 contains 20 residues. V gave up 7 bases and J gave up 0 bases; unmatched junction bases: 22. The CDR3 DNA reads TGTGCCAGCAACCCCAGGGGGCACCGAGGCGGGATACTCATGAACACTGAAGCTTTCTTT. Its translation is CASNPRGHRGGILMNTEAFF.

This clone was picked up one time. The rearrangement uses TRBV19 and TRBJ2-7; 8 bases align to TRBD1. V was clipped by 5 bases and J by 2 bases; unmatched bases: 5. From germline, CDR1 is LNHDA and CDR2 SQIVND (reference sequence). The CDR3 spans 14 residues. In nucleotides, the CDR3 is TGTGCCAGTAGTGCAGGGGGACAGGCCTACGAGCAGTACTTC. Protein product: CASSAGGQAYEQYF.

The chain is built from TRBV29-1 and TRBJ2-2; possible D gene TRBD2, 5 bases. This CDR3 is built from 12 residues. CDR1 is SQVTM and CDR2 is ANQGSEA in the germline V gene. The V end lost 7 bases, the J end lost 3 bases, and 9 bases lay between the germline ends. CDR3 in amino acids: CSAPGDTGELFF. The CDR3 coding sequence is TGCAGCGCCCCCGGGGACACCGGGGAGCTGTTTTTT.

The chain carries TRBV6-5 and TRBJ2-7, with TRBD2 as a possible D gene (6 bases). Per germline, CDR1 MNHEY and CDR2 SVGAGI. The CDR3 has 12 amino acids. The V gene lost 8 bases and the J gene lost 0 bases, with 8 bases spanning the gap. CDR3 DNA: TGTGCCAGCCGGGGGTTCTCCTACGAGCAGTACTTC. Its protein is CASRGFSYEQYF.

This chain links TRBV18 with TRBJ1-1, with 12 bases matching TRBD1. The V and J ends lost 2 bases and 4 bases, in that order; junction bases with no gene match: 11. The germline V gene has CDR1 KGHSH and CDR2 LQKENI. This CDR3 is 18 amino acids long. The CDR3 sequence is CASSPYPPGQGATTEAFF. The CDR3 DNA is TGTGCCAGCTCACCATACCCTCCGGGACAGGGGGCGACCACTGAAGCTTTCTTT.

V usage is TRBV5-4 and J usage is TRBJ2-5; tentatively, D is TRBD2 (6 bases). This CDR3 comprises 14 residues. Looked up from germline, CDR1 is SGHNT and CDR2 is YYREEE (reference sequence). V lost 7 bases to trimming and J lost 4 bases, with 17 bases between them. The CDR3 here is CASFLSGVPETQYF. The CDR3 coding sequence is TGTGCCAGCTTCCTCTCGGGGGTACCAGAGACCCAGTACTTC.

This sequence joins TRBV12-3 or TRBV12-4 and TRBJ1-2; 8 bases fit TRBD1. With V trimmed by 7 bases and J by 4 bases, 5 bases remained unmatched. This CDR3 has 13 residues. The CDR3 loop reads CASTGQGAYGYTF. The CDR3 bases are TGTGCCAGCACCGGACAGGGAGCCTATGGCTACACCTTC.

The table lists this clone with a few counts. In DNA, the CDR3 is TGCGCCAGCAGCCAACCGGACAGCTCTGGAAACACCATATATTTT. Amino acid sequence: CASSQPDSSGNTIYF. The chain has TRBV4-1 and TRBJ1-3; D is perhaps TRBD1 (6 bases). This CDR3 has 15 residues. Trimming shortened V by 2 bases and J by 0 bases, and 8 bases separated the two germline ends. Germline V gene sequence: CDR1 MGHRA, CDR2 YSYEKL.

V is TRBV6-5 and J is TRBJ2-7, with TRBD1 matching 9 bases. V dropped 6 bases and J dropped 4; count of bases not matched to a gene: 4. CDR3 length: 13 amino acids. Germline lookup yields CDR1 MNHEY and CDR2 SVGAGI. CDR3: CASRGQGLYEQYF. The DNA of the CDR3 is TGTGCCAGCAGGGGACAGGGTCTTTACGAGCAGTACTTC.

V and J are TRBV2 and TRBJ1-6, with TRBD1 as a possible D gene (5 bases). The germline CDR1 and CDR2 sequences are SNHLY and FYNNEI. The V gene lost 3 bases and the J gene lost 7 bases, with 10 bases spanning the gap. The CDR3 totals 14 residues. The CDR3 is CASSDFTGNSPLHF. In DNA, the CDR3 is TGTGCCAGCAGTGATTTCACAGGAAATTCACCCCTCCACTTT.

The chain has TRBV12-3 or TRBV12-4 and TRBJ1-1, with D unresolved. This CDR3 has 13 residues. V lost 5 bases to trimming and J lost 4 bases, with 11 bases between them. The CDR3 here is CASSIHPSTEAFF. The DNA of the CDR3 is TGTGCCAGCAGTATCCATCCCAGCACTGAAGCTTTCTTT.

Concerning this clone itself: Sequence at one end of the junction differs from germline and may be a read error. The V and J genes are TRBV7-2 and TRBJ1-2; 10 bases agree with TRBD1. Germline V lookup: CDR1 SGHTA, CDR2 FQGNSA. This CDR3 is built from 13 residues. CDR3 DNA sequence: TGTGCCAGCAGCGGGCGACAGGGGGCCTACTCCGCCTTC. Translation: CASSGRQGAYSAF. Full variable domain (remainder filled in from reference TRBV7-2 and TRBJ1-2): GAGVSQSPSNKVTEKGKDVELRCDPISGHTALYWYRQSLGQGLEFLIYFQGNSAPDKSGLPSDRFSAERTGGSVSTLTIQRTQQEDSAVYLCASSGRQGAYSAFGSGTRLTVV.

This sequence joins TRBV19 and TRBJ2-1; TRBD1 matches at 8 bases. Germline CDR1 reads LNHDA; CDR2 reads SQIVND (reference sequence). The CDR3 runs 15 residues. The V and J ends lost 2 bases and 7 bases, in that order; junction bases with no gene match: 7. CDR3 nucleotides: TGTGCCAGTAGTATAACCGGGACAGGACGTAATGAGCAGTTCTTC. Its protein is CASSITGTGRNEQFF.

This sequence joins TRBV6-5 and TRBJ1-2; D call uncertain. The CDR3 consists of 14 residues. V gave up 7 bases and J gave up 4 bases, with 16 bases separating them. Per germline, CDR1 MNHEY and CDR2 SVGAGI. CDR3 nucleotides: TGTGCCAGCAACTTGGCGGGAGGCGTCTATGGCTACACCTTC. Translated: CASNLAGGVYGYTF.

CDR3 sequence reads: CASSLGTSGLSTDTQYF. In nucleotides, the CDR3 is TGTGCCAGCAGCCTTGGGACTAGCGGGCTCAGCACAGATACGCAGTATTTT. The chain is built from TRBV3-1 (or the pseudogene TRBV3-2) and TRBJ2-3; 12 bases agree with TRBD2. CDR3 length: 17 residues. Germline values: CDR1 LGHDT, CDR2 YNNKEL (reference sequence). J gave up 0 bases and V 4 bases, and 5 bases lay outside the gene matches.

The chain carries TRBV2 and TRBJ2-3, with 9 bases matching TRBD1. The germline CDR1 and CDR2 sequences are SNHLY and FYNNEI. The ends lost 6 bases at V and 1 base at J; junction bases unmatched: 2. The length of the CDR3 is 14 residues. The CDR3 nucleotides are TGTGCCAGCAGCCGGGACAGGGGCACAGATACGCAGTATTTT. It yields the protein CASSRDRGTDTQYF.

The rearrangement uses TRBV24-1 and TRBJ2-1, with TRBD1 as a possible D gene (5 bases). Trimming removed 5 bases at V and 0 bases at J, with 10 bases between. Germline-derived CDR1 and CDR2 are KGHDR and SFDVKD. The CDR3 has 15 amino acids. The CDR3: CATSVKGSSYNEQFF. The CDR3 nucleotides are TGTGCCACCAGTGTGAAGGGGTCCTCCTACAATGAGCAGTTCTTC.

The rearrangement joins TRBV5-8 to TRBJ2-7; 8 bases are a match to TRBD1. Germline CDR1 and CDR2: SGHTS and YDEGEE. The CDR3 has 14 amino acids. The trim removed 3 bases at V and 3 bases at J, leaving 5 bases unmatched. The CDR3 region has the DNA TGTGCCAGCAGCTCCGACAGGGGTCTCTACGAGCAGTACTTC. Translation: CASSSDRGLYEQYF. The entire variable domain, with the rest obtained from reference TRBV5-8 and TRBJ2-7, is as follows: EAGVTQSPTHLIKTRGQQATLRCSPISGHTSVYWYQQALGLGLQFLLWYDEGEERNRGNFPPRFSGRQFPNYSSELNVNALELEDSALYLCASSSDRGLYEQYFGPGTRLTVT.

In nucleotides, the CDR3 is TGTGCCAGTAGTAGCTGGACAGATGGCTACACCTTC. Translation: CASSSWTDGYTF. This rearrangement joins TRBV19 to TRBJ1-2; D might be TRBD1 (6 bases). The V and J ends lost 4 bases and 6 bases respectively, with 9 bases between them. Germline values: CDR1 LNHDA, CDR2 SQIVND (reference sequence). The CDR3 has 12 amino acids.

The CDR3 reads CASSLGGGRLFF. As DNA, the CDR3 is TGTGCCAGCAGTTTAGGCGGGGGAAGGTTGTTTTTT. The chain combines TRBV12-3 or TRBV12-4 with TRBJ2-2, with 7 bases fitting TRBD2. After removal of 1 base from V and 15 bases from J, the junction contained 5 bases not matched to a gene. This CDR3 comprises 12 residues.